One and the same sample provided the 21 T cell receptor beta chains below, sequenced in a study of OX40 agonist ivuxolimab in advanced cancers. Assay used: immunoSEQ multiplex PCR; TCRdb lists only in-frame clones, some missing. Among some 69,000 clones listed, 90% were seen once. The material sequenced was CD4+ or CD8+ T cells sorted from blood, taken in a trial of the OX40 agonist ivuxolimab. All receptors derive from an adult with an advanced solid tumor such as melanoma, head and neck, liver or kidney cancer.

This chain uses TRBV6-5 with TRBJ2-2; D not certain. Germline values: CDR1 MNHEY, CDR2 SVGAGI. This CDR3 spans 13 amino acids. Trimming pared 5 bases from V and 3 bases from J, leaving 7 bases between. CDR3 coding DNA: TGTGCCAGCAGTGGACCGGACACCGGGGAGCTGTTTTTT. This sequence encodes CASSGPDTGELFF.

The chain joins TRBV18 to TRBJ2-3, with D unresolved. The CDR3 sequence is 12 residues long. Trimming removed 2 bases from V and 5 bases from J, with 5 bases in between. Germline CDR1 KGHSH, CDR2 LQKENI. CDR3 sequence: CASSPEGDTQYF. The CDR3 bases are TGTGCCAGCTCACCAGAAGGAGATACGCAGTATTTT.

The chain joins TRBV9 to TRBJ2-7, with a weak D call TRBD1 (5 bases). The CDR3 contains 15 residues. Germline V gene sequence: CDR1 SGDLS, CDR2 YYNGEE. Between the trimmed V and J ends, which lost 4 bases and 0 bases, there was a span of 14 bases. The DNA for the CDR3 is TGTGCCAGCAGCCGGCAGACAGAAACCTCCTACGAGCAGTACTTC. Amino acid sequence: CASSRQTETSYEQYF.

The chain links TRBV11-3 to TRBJ2-7; 8 bases align to TRBD1. CDR3 length equals 15 residues. CDR1 is SGHNT, CDR2 YENEEA, per germline. Germline trimming cut 3 bases from V and 4 bases from J; bases unmatched to any gene: 8. Written as DNA, the CDR3 is TGTGCCAGCAGCTTTCAGGGGGCGAGGGTTTACGAGCAGTACTTC. Protein: CASSFQGARVYEQYF.

The chain is built from TRBV27 and TRBJ2-3, with TRBD1 as a possible D gene (6 bases). CDR1 is MNHEY and CDR2 is SMNVEV in the germline V gene (reference sequence). V was clipped by 1 base and J by 2 bases, with 25 bases between them. The CDR3 extends over 20 amino acids. CDR3 in amino acids: CASSLYILGAATPLTDTQYF. The CDR3 coding sequence is TGTGCCAGCAGTTTATACATTTTGGGGGCAGCCACCCCCCTCACAGATACGCAGTATTTT.

The chain joins TRBV4-1 to TRBJ1-4, with TRBD1 as a possible D gene (5 bases). Germline V gene sequence: CDR1 MGHRA, CDR2 YSYEKL. This CDR3 comprises 16 residues. The ends were cut back, 4 bases at V and 7 bases at J, with 19 bases in the middle. The CDR3 bases are TGCGCCAGCAGCCGGTGGGGAGGAGGGGTTAGTGAAAAACTGTTTTTT. Its protein product is CASSRWGGGVSEKLFF.

The V gene is TRBV27, the J gene TRBJ1-2; 8 bases are a match to TRBD1. Germline lookup yields CDR1 MNHEY and CDR2 SMNVEV (reference sequence). V trimming: 1 base; J trimming: 5 bases; junction bases outside the gene matches: 3. This CDR3 comprises 14 residues. The CDR3 region is CASSLWQGAYGYTF. The CDR3 DNA follows: TGTGCCAGCAGTTTATGGCAGGGGGCTTATGGCTACACCTTC.

J is TRBJ2-5 and V is TRBV6-6; possibly TRBD2 for D (5 bases). Germline V gene sequence: CDR1 MNHNY, CDR2 SVGAGI (reference sequence). Deletions cut 5 bases from V and 5 bases from J, with 12 bases between. The CDR3 totals 13 residues. CDR3 sequence (DNA): TGTGCCAGCAGTCAGTTTAGAGGGGAGACCCAGTACTTC. It specifies CASSQFRGETQYF.

V usage is TRBV25-1 and J usage is TRBJ2-7; 7 nucleotides line up with TRBD1. This CDR3 has 13 amino acids. J was trimmed by 4 bases and V by 6 bases; bases with no gene match: 6. Germline-derived CDR1 and CDR2 are MGHDK and SYGVNS. CDR3 nucleotides: TGTGCCAGCAGAGTACAGGGGTCTTACGAGCAGTACTTC. Protein: CASRVQGSYEQYF.

The V call is TRBV7-2, the J call TRBJ2-3; D uncertain. The V and J ends lost 5 bases and 5 bases respectively, with 14 bases between them. In germline, CDR1 is SGHTA, CDR2 FQGNSA. The CDR3 spans 14 residues. The CDR3 DNA reads TGTGCCAGCAGCCCTTCATTCGCACTAGATACGCAGTATTTT. Protein: CASSPSFALDTQYF.

This clone appeared once. The chain couples TRBV9 to TRBJ2-7, with 7 bases identical to TRBD2. The CDR3 loop spans 15 amino acids. Germline lookup yields CDR1 SGDLS and CDR2 YYNGEE. Germline trimming cut 7 bases from V and 3 bases from J; bases unmatched to any gene: 13. The CDR3 here is CASGNRDYLSYEQYF. DNA for the CDR3: TGTGCCAGCGGAAACCGGGACTATCTGAGCTACGAGCAGTACTTC.

This sequence joins TRBV11-3 and TRBJ2-2; TRBD1 is a possible D gene (5 bases). The CDR3 consists of 15 residues. Trimming pared 5 bases from V and 6 bases from J, leaving 16 bases between. CDR1 is SGHNT and CDR2 is YENEEA in the germline V gene. The CDR3 DNA reads as TGTGCCAGCAGCCCTCCCGGACACAACCCCGGGGAGCTGTTTTTT. Protein: CASSPPGHNPGELFF.

The chain carries TRBV7-9 and TRBJ2-1, with D maybe TRBD1 (6 bases). This CDR3 has 14 amino acids. Germline CDR1 and CDR2: SEHNR and FQNEAQ (reference sequence). Trimming removed 2 bases at V and 6 bases at J, with 11 bases between. The CDR3 sequence is CASSLTQGFNEQFF. DNA for the CDR3: TGTGCCAGCAGCTTAACCCAGGGGTTCAATGAGCAGTTCTTC.

The V call is TRBV7-3, the J call TRBJ1-2; D possibly corresponds to TRBD1 (5 bases). Per germline, CDR1 SGHTA and CDR2 FQGTGA. Trimming cost V 3 bases and J 6 bases, with 11 bases left between them. The CDR3 has 13 amino acids. DNA of the CDR3: TGTGCCAGCAGCTTGGGTTGGGGGAATGGCTACACCTTC. The encoded protein is CASSLGWGNGYTF.

This clone was observed a handful of times. This chain connects TRBV27 to TRBJ1-5; D gene uncertain. V was shortened by 6 bases and J by 3 bases, with 6 bases between the two germline ends. Per the germline V gene, CDR1 is MNHEY and CDR2 is SMNVEV (reference sequence). This CDR3 spans 12 amino acids. For the CDR3, the DNA is TGTGCCAGCAGGACCAACAATCAGCCCCAGCATTTT. Its translation: CASRTNNQPQHF.

This sequence joins TRBV7-6 and TRBJ2-7; 7 bases map to TRBD1. The germline CDR1 and CDR2 sequences are SGHVS and FNYEAQ. This CDR3 spans 14 amino acids. V trimming: 4 bases; J trimming: 2 bases; junction bases outside the gene matches: 5. CDR3 protein: CASSYRDRAYEQYF. CDR3 DNA sequence: TGTGCCAGCAGCTACCGGGACAGAGCCTACGAGCAGTACTTC.

This chain joins TRBV6-5 and TRBJ1-2; the match to TRBD1 covers 10 bases. CDR3 size: 15 residues. Looked up from germline, CDR1 is MNHEY and CDR2 is SVGAGI. V gave up 6 bases and J gave up 4 bases; unmatched junction bases: 8. The CDR3 DNA follows: TGTGCCAGCAGATACGGGACAGGGGCGGGCTATGGCTACACCTTC. This sequence encodes CASRYGTGAGYGYTF.

This clone was recorded only once. The chain employs TRBV10-3 and TRBJ2-7, with 10 positions matching TRBD1. The length of the CDR3 is 14 residues. V was clipped by 4 bases and J by 4 bases; unmatched bases: 4. Germline V gene lookup returns CDR1 ENHRY and CDR2 SYGVKD. CDR3 amino acids: CAISVGQGLYEQYF. The CDR3 region has the DNA TGTGCCATCAGTGTGGGACAGGGGTTGTACGAGCAGTACTTC.

The J gene is TRBJ2-2, the V gene TRBV11-2; maybe TRBD2 (6 bases). The CDR3 consists of 15 residues. From germline, CDR1 is SGHAT and CDR2 FQNNGV. The germline V and J ends were trimmed by 2 bases and 4 bases, with 11 bases remaining between them. DNA of the CDR3: TGTGCCAGCAGCTTACGACTAGGAGGCACCGGGGAGCTGTTTTTT. Its translation is CASSLRLGGTGELFF.

This chain uses TRBV9 with TRBJ2-7; TRBD1 matches 7 bases. The ends lost 0 bases at V and 2 bases at J; junction bases unmatched: 5. Germline V gene data show CDR1 as SGDLS and CDR2 as YYNGEE. This CDR3 region has 15 residues. The CDR3 here is CASSVGQGLAYEQYF. The DNA for the CDR3 is TGTGCCAGCAGCGTAGGACAGGGCCTCGCCTACGAGCAGTACTTC.

This chain connects TRBV11-3 to TRBJ2-1; D remains unclear. With 1 base removed from V and 8 bases from J, the gap between germline ends came to 9 bases. Germline lookup yields CDR1 SGHNT and CDR2 YENEEA. CDR3 size: 13 residues. DNA for the CDR3: TGTGCCAGCAGCTTAGGGGCGAGACATGAGCAGTTCTTC. Translation: CASSLGARHEQFF.